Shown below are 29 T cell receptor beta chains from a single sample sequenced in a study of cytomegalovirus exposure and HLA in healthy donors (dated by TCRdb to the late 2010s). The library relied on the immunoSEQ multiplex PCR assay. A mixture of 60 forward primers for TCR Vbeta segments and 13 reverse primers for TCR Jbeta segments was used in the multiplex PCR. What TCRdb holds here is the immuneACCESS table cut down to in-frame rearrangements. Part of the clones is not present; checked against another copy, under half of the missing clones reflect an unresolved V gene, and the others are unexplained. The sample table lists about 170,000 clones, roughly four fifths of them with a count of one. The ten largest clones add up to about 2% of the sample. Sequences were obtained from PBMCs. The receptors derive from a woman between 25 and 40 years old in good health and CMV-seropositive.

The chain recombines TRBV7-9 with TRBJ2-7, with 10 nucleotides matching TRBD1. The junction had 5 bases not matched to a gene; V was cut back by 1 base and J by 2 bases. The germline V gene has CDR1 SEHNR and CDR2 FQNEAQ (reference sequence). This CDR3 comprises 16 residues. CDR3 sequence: CASSLVSGTGAYEQYF. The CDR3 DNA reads TGTGCCAGCAGCTTAGTATCAGGGACAGGGGCCTACGAGCAGTACTTC. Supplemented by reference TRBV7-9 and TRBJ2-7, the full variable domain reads DTGVSQNPRHKITKRGQNVTFRCDPISEHNRLYWYRQTLGQGPEFLTYFQNEAQLEKSRLLSDRFSAERPKGSFSTLEIQRTEQGDSAMYLCASSLVSGTGAYEQYFGPGTRLTVT.

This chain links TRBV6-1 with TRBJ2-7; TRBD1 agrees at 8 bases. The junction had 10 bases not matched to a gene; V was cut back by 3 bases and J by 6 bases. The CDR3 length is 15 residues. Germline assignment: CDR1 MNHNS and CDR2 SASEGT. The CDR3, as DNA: TGTGCCAGCAGTGATAGGACAGGGAGAGCGCGCGAGCAGTACTTC. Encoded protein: CASSDRTGRAREQYF.

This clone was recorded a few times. DNA for the CDR3: TGTGCCAGCAGCGTACTGGGACTAGCCTTCTACAATGAGCAGTTCTTC. Translating it yields CASSVLGLAFYNEQFF. The chain combines TRBV9 with TRBJ2-1, with TRBD2 matching 9 bases. There are 16 residues in the CDR3. Germline assignment: CDR1 SGDLS and CDR2 YYNGEE. V was clipped by 1 base and J by 3 bases; unmatched bases: 5.

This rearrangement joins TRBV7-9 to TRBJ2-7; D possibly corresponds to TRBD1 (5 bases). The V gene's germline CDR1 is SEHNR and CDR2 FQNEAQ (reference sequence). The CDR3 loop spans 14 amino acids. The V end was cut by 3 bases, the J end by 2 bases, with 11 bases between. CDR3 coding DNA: TGTGCCAGCAGCTTGATTGACAGCACCTACGAGCAGTACTTC. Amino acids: CASSLIDSTYEQYF.

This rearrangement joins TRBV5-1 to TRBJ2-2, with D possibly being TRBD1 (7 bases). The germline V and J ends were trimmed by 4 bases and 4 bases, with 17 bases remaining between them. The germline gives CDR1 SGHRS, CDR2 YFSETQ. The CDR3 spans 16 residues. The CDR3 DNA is TGCGCCAGCAGCCAACTACAGGGGAGGAGCACCGGGGAGCTGTTTTTT. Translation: CASSQLQGRSTGELFF.

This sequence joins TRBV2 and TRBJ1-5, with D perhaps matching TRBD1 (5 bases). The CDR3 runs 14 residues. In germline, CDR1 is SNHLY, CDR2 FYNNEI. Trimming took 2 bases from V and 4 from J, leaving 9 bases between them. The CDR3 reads CASSESGKNQPQHF. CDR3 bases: TGTGCCAGCAGTGAATCAGGGAAGAATCAGCCCCAGCATTTT.

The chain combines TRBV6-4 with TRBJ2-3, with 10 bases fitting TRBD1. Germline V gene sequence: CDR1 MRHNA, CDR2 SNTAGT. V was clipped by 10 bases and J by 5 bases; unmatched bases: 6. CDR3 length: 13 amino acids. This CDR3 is CATAGQGIDTQYF. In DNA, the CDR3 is TGTGCCACCGCGGGACAGGGGATAGATACGCAGTATTTT.

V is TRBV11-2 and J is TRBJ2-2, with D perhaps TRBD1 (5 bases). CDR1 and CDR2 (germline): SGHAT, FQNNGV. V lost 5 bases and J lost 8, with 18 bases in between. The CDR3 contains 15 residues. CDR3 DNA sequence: TGTGCCAGCAGCCTTATCGATTCCCGACAGGGGGAGCTGTTTTTT. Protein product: CASSLIDSRQGELFF.

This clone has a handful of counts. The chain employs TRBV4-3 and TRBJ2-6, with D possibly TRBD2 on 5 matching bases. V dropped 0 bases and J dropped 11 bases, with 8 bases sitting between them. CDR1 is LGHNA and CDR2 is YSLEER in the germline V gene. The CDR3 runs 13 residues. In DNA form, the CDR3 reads TGCGCCAGCAGCCAAGATGGAGGACACGTCCTGACTTTC. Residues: CASSQDGGHVLTF.

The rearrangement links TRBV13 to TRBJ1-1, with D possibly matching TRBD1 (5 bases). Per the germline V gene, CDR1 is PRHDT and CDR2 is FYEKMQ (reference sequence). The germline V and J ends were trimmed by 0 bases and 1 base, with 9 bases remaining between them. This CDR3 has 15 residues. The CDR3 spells CASSLGGRGNTEAFF. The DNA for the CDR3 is TGTGCCAGCAGCTTAGGGGGGCGGGGGAACACTGAAGCTTTCTTT.

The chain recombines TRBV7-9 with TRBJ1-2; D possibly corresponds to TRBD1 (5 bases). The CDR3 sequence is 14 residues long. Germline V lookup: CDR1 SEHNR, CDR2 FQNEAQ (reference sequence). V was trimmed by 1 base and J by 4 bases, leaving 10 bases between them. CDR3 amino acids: CASSLVPGFYGYTF. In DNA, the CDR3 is TGTGCCAGCAGCTTAGTCCCAGGGTTCTATGGCTACACCTTC.

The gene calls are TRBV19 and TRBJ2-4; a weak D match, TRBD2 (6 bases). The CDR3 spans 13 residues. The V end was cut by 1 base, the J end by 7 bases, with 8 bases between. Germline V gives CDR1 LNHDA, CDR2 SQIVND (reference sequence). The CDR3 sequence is CASSIGLVNIQYF. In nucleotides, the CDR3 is TGTGCCAGTAGTATAGGACTAGTGAACATTCAGTACTTC.

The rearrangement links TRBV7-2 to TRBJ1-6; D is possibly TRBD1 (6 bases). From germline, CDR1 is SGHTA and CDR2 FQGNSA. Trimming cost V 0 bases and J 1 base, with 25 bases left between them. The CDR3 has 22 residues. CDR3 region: CASSLAHPARGVGRSYNSPLHF. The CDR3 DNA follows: TGTGCCAGCAGCTTAGCCCACCCGGCCAGGGGAGTCGGCAGATCCTATAATTCACCCCTCCACTTT.

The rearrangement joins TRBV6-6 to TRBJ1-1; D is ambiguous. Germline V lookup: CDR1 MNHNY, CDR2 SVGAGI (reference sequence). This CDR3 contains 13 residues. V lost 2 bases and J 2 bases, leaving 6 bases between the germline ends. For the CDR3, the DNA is TGTGCCAGCAGTTACAACATAAACACTGAAGCTTTCTTT. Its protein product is CASSYNINTEAFF.

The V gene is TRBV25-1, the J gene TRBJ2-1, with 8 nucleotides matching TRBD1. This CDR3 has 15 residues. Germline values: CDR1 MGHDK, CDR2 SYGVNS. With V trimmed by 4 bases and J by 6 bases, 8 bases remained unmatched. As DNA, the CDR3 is TGTGCCAGCAGTGTGATGACAGGGGACATCAATGAGCAGTTCTTC. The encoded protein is CASSVMTGDINEQFF. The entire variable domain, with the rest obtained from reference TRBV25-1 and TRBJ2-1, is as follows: EADIYQTPRYLVIGTGKKITLECSQTMGHDKMYWYQQDPGMELHLIHYSYGVNSTEKGDLSSESTVSRIRTEHFPLTLESARPSHTSQYLCASSVMTGDINEQFFGPGTRLTVL.

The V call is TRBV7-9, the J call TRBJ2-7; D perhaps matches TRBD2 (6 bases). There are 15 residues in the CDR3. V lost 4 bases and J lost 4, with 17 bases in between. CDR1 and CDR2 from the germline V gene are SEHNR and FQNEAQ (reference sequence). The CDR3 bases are TGTGCCAGCAGCTCCCCAAACGGCCTAGCGTACGAGCAGTACTTC. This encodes CASSSPNGLAYEQYF.

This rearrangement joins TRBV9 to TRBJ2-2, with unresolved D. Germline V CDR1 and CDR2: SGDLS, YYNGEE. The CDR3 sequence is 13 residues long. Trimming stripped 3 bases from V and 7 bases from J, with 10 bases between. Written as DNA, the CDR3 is TGTGCCAGCAGCGCTCGCCCGGGCGGGGAGCTGTTTTTT. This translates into CASSARPGGELFF.

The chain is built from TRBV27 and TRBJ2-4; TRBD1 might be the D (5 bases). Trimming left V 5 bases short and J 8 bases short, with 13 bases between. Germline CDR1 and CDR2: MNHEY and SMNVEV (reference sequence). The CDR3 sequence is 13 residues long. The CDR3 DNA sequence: TGTGCCAGCAGTGCCGACCTAGGGGACATTCAGTACTTC. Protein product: CASSADLGDIQYF.

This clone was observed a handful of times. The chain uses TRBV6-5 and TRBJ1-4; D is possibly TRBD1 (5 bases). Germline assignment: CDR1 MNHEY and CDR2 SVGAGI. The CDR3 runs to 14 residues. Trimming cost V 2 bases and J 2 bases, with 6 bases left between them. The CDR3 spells CASSYRGTNEKLFF. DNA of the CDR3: TGTGCCAGCAGTTACAGGGGCACTAATGAAAAACTGTTTTTT.

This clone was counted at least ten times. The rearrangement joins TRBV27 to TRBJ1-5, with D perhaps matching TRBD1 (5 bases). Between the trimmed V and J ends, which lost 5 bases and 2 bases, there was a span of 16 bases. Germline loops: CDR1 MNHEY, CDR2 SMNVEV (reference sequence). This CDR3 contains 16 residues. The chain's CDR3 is CASSPQGIRGNQPQHF. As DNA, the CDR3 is TGTGCCAGCAGTCCCCAGGGAATAAGGGGCAATCAGCCCCAGCATTTT.

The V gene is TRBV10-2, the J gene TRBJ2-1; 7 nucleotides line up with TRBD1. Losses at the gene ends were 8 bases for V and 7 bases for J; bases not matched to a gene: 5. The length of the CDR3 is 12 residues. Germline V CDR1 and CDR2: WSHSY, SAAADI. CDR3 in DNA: TGCGCCAGCGCGCAGGGGGAAAATGAGCAGTTCTTC. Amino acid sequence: CASAQGENEQFF.

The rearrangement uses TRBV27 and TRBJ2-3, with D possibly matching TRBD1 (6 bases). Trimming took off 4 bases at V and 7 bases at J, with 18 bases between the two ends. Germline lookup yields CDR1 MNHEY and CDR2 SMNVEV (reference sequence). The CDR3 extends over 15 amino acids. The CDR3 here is CASSYPGQGRNTQYF. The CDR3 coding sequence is TGTGCCAGCAGTTACCCGGGTCAGGGGCGCAATACGCAGTATTTT.

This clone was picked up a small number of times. CDR3 loop: CASSLRISGGSGANVLTF. CDR3 sequence (DNA): TGTGCCAGCAGCTTAAGAATCAGCGGGGGCTCTGGGGCCAACGTCCTGACTTTC. This sequence joins TRBV7-9 and TRBJ2-6; 8 nucleotides agree with TRBD2. The CDR3 has 18 amino acids. Germline V lookup: CDR1 SEHNR, CDR2 FQNEAQ (reference sequence). With V trimmed by 2 bases and J by 0 bases, 6 bases remained unmatched.

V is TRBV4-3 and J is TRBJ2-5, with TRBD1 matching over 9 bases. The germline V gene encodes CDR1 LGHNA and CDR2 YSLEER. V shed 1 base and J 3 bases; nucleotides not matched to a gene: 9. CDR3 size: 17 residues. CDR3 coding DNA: TGCGCCAGCAGCCAAGGCGGCCCGGGACAGGGAGAAGAGACCCAGTACTTC. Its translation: CASSQGGPGQGEETQYF.

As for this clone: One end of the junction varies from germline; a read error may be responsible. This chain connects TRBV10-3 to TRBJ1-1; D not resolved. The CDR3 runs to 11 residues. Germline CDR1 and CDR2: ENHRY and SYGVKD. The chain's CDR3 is CAISKDTEAFF. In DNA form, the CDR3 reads TGTGCCATCAGCAAAGACACGGAAGCTTTCTTT.

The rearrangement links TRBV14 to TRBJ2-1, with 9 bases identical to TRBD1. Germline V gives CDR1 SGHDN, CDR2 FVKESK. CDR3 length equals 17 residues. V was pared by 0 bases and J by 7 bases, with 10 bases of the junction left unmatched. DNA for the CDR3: TGTGCCAGCAGCCAAGATTTGGGACAGGGAATCTGGAATGAGCAGTTCTTC. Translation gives CASSQDLGQGIWNEQFF.

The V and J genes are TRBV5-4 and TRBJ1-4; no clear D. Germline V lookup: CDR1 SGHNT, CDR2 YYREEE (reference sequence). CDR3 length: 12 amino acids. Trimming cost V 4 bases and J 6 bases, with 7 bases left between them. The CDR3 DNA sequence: TGTGCCAGCAGCCTTCCGGATGAAAAACTGTTTTTT. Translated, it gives CASSLPDEKLFF.

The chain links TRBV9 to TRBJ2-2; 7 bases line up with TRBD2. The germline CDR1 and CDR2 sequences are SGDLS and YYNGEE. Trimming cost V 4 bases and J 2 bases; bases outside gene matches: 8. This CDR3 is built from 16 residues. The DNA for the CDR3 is TGTGCCAGCAGCCCCCAGCCGGGACTAAACACCGGGGAGCTGTTTTTT. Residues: CASSPQPGLNTGELFF.

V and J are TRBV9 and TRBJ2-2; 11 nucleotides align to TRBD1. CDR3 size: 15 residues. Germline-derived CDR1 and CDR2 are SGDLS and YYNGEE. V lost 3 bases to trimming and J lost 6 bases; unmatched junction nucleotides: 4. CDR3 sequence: CASSGTGGASGELFF. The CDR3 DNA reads TGTGCCAGCAGCGGGACAGGGGGCGCATCCGGGGAGCTGTTTTTT.